The 6 T cell receptor beta chains given below trace back to one sample, sequenced in a study of T cell responses to AZD1222 COVID-19 vaccine. Sequencing was performed with immunoSEQ multiplex PCR; in TCRdb, only in-frame clones are kept and a portion is missing. There are 150,000 to 180,000 clones in the sample; about 90% occur only once, and about a tenth lies in the top ten. Here the sequenced sample was peripheral blood, taken 28 days after the second AZD1222 dose. Receptors were obtained from an adult who received the AZD1222 COVID-19 vaccine.

The chain has TRBV5-1 and TRBJ1-4, with D possibly being TRBD1 (6 bases). Germline V CDR1 and CDR2: SGHRS, YFSETQ. Trimming took off 0 bases at V and 6 bases at J, with 9 bases between the two ends. The CDR3 spans 14 residues. In DNA form, the CDR3 reads TGCGCCAGCAGCTTGGCAGGGGCAGATGAAAAACTGTTTTTT. It yields the protein CASSLAGADEKLFF.

The chain couples TRBV18 to TRBJ1-1, with D possibly TRBD1 on 5 matching bases. CDR1 KGHSH and CDR2 LQKENI come from the germline V gene. CDR3 length: 14 amino acids. Trimming took off 3 bases at V and 5 bases at J, with 13 bases between the two ends. CDR3 coding DNA: TGTGCCAGCTCACCCCCAAAGGAGGGGACTGAAGCTTTCTTT. Protein: CASSPPKEGTEAFF.

V gene TRBV10-3 combines with J gene TRBJ1-1, with D unclear. Trimming shortened V by 4 bases and J by 0 bases, and 6 bases separated the two germline ends. Germline V gene data show CDR1 as ENHRY and CDR2 as SYGVKD. This CDR3 region has 13 residues. The CDR3: CAISVVVNTEAFF. CDR3 sequence (DNA): TGTGCCATCAGTGTTGTGGTGAACACTGAAGCTTTCTTT.

V gene TRBV27 combines with J gene TRBJ1-6, with 9 nucleotides matching TRBD1. The CDR3 covers 18 residues. The germline V gene encodes CDR1 MNHEY and CDR2 SMNVEV (reference sequence). J was trimmed by 9 bases and V by 5 bases; bases with no gene match: 17. The CDR3 region has the DNA TGTGCCAGCAGTCCAAACCCCCGGGGGACAGGGACGATTTCACCCCTCCACTTT. Translated, it gives CASSPNPRGTGTISPLHF.

The CDR3 DNA reads TGTGCCAGCAGAGAGGGGGGCCGTGCTTTCTTT. Protein: CASREGGRAFF. This chain uses TRBV2 with TRBJ1-1; perhaps TRBD1 as D (6 bases). Germline lookup yields CDR1 SNHLY and CDR2 FYNNEI. The CDR3 contains 11 residues. The V and J ends lost 6 bases and 11 bases respectively, with 13 bases between them.

This chain uses TRBV19 with TRBJ1-2, with D perhaps matching TRBD1 (6 bases). Germline V CDR1 and CDR2: LNHDA, SQIVND (reference sequence). The CDR3 is made up of 14 amino acids. With 3 bases removed from V and 3 bases from J, the gap between germline ends came to 11 bases. CDR3 sequence (DNA): TGTGCCAGTAGTATGCTAGACAGGCACTATGGCTACACCTTC. This sequence encodes CASSMLDRHYGYTF.